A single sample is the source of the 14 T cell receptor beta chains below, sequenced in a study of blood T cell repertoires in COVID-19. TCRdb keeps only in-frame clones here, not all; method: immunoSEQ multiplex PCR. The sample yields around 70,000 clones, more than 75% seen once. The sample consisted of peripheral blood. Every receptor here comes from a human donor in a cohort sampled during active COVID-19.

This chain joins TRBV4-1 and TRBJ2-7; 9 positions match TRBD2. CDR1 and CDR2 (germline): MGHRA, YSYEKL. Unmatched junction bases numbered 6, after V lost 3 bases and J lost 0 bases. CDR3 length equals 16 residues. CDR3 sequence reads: CASSHGLASSSYEQYF. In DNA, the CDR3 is TGCGCCAGCAGCCACGGACTAGCGTCAAGCTCCTACGAGCAGTACTTC.

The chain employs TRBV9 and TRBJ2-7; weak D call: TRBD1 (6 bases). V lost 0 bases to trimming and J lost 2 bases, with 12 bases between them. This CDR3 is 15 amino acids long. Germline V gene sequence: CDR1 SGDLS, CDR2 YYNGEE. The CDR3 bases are TGTGCCAGCAGCGTAGCTCCGACAGGACCCTACGAGCAGTACTTC. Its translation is CASSVAPTGPYEQYF. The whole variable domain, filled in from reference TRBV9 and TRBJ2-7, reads DSGVTQTPKHLITATGQRVTLRCSPRSGDLSVYWYQQSLDQGLQFLIQYYNGEERAKGNILERFSAQQFPDLHSELNLSSLELGDSALYFCASSVAPTGPYEQYFGPGTRLTVT.

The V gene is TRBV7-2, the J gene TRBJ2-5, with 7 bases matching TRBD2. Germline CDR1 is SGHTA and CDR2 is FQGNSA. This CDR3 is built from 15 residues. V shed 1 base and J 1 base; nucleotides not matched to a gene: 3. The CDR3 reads CASSLVGEGQETQYF. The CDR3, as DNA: TGTGCCAGCAGCTTAGTGGGGGAGGGCCAAGAGACCCAGTACTTC.

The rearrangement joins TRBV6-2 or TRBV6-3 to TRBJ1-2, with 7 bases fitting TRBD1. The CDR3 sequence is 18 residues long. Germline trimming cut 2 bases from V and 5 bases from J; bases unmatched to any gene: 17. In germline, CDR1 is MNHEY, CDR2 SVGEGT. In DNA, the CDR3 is TGTGCCAGCAGTTACACCACGGGACAGCCGGATTCTCTATATGGCTACACCTTC. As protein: CASSYTTGQPDSLYGYTF.

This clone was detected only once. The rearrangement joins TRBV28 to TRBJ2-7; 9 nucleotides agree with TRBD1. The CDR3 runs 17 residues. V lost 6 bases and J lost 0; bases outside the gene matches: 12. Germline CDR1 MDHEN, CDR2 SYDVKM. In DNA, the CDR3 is TGTGCCAGCAGCTCCCCCGGGACAGGGCAGAGCTCCTACGAGCAGTACTTC. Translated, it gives CASSSPGTGQSSYEQYF.

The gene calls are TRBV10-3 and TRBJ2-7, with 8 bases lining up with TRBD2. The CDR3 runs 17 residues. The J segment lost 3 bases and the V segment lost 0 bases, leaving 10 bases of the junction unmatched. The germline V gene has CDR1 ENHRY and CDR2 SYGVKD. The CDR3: CAISESPPGGPVYEQYF. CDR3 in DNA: TGTGCCATCAGTGAGTCCCCCCCGGGAGGGCCGGTCTACGAGCAGTACTTC.

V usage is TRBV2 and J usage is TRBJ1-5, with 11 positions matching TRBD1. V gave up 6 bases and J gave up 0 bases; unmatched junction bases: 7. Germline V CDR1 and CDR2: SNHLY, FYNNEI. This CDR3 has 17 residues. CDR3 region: CASRGQGAGNSNQPQHF. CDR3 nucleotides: TGTGCCAGCAGAGGACAGGGGGCAGGAAATAGCAATCAGCCCCAGCATTTT.

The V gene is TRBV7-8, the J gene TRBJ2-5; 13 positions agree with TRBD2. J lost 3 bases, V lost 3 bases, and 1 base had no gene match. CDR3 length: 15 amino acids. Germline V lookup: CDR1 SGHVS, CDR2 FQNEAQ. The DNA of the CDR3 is TGTGCCAGCAGCTTGACTAGCGGGAGGAAAGAGACCCAGTACTTC. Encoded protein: CASSLTSGRKETQYF. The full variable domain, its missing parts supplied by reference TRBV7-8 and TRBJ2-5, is GAGVSQSPRYKVAKRGQDVALRCDPISGHVSLFWYQQALGQGPEFLTYFQNEAQLDKSGLPSDRFFAERPEGSVSTLKIQRTQQEDSAVYLCASSLTSGRKETQYFGPGTRLLVL.

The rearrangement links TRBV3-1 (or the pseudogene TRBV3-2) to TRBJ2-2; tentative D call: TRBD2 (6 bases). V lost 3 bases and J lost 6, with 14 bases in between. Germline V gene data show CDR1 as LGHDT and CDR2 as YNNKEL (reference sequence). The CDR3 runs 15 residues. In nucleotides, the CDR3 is TGTGCCAGCAGCCAGGCCGGCGGGACGGCCGGGGAGCTGTTTTTT. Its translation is CASSQAGGTAGELFF.

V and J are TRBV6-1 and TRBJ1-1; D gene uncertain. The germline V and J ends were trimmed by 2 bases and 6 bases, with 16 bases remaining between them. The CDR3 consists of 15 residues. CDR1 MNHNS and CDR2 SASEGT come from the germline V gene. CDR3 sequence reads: CASSELVGGLAEAFF. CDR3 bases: TGTGCCAGCAGTGAATTGGTGGGCGGGCTCGCTGAAGCTTTCTTT.

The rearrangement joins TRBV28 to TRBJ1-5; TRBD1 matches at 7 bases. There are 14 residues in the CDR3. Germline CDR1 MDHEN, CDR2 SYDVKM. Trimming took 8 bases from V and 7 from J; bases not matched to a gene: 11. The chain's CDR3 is CASRKQGTGQPQHF. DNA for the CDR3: TGTGCCAGCCGAAAACAGGGGACGGGCCAGCCCCAGCATTTT.

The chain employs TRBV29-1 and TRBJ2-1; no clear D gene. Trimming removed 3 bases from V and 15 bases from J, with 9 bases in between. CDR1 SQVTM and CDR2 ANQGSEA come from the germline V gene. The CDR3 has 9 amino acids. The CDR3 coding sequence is TGCAGCGTTGACGAGCAATGGTTCTTC. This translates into CSVDEQWFF.

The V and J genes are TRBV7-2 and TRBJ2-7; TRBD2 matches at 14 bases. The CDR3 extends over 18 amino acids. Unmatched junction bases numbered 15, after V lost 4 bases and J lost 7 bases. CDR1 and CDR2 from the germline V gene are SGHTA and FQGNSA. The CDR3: CASSSLAGLAGGLREQYF. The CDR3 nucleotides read TGTGCCAGCAGCTCGCTGGCAGGACTAGCGGGAGGATTGCGGGAGCAGTACTTC.

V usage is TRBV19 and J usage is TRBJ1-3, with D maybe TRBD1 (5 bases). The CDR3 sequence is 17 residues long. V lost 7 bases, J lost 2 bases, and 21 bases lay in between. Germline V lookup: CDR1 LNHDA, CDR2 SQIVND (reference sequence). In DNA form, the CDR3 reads TGTGCCAGTACCCCCTCTTGGGGGGGGACGGCTGGAAACACCATATATTTT. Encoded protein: CASTPSWGGTAGNTIYF. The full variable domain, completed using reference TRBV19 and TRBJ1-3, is DGGITQSPKYLFRKEGQNVTLSCEQNLNHDAMYWYRQDPGQGLRLIYYSQIVNDFQKGDIAEGYSVSREKKESFPLTVTSAQKNPTAFYLCASTPSWGGTAGNTIYFGEGSWLTVV.